This T cell receptor (beta chain) is drawn from a study of human T cells and chemical hapten exposure. Study-wide background: The study patch tested 0.01% DPC on the upper back and read results at 6 days.

This CDR3 has 17 amino acids. Germline values: CDR1 LGHNA, CDR2 YSLEER. V lost 0 bases to trimming and J lost 2 bases; unmatched junction nucleotides: 8. Study-wide findings and caveats: Clustering by CDR3 similarity yielded significantly more large clusters from expanded TCRs than controls.

There are many counts of this clonotype. Its antigen is currently unknown. The sample's time point: patch test 1, 2 weeks after DPC sensitization. Documented treatment: therapeutic diphenylcyclopropenone sensitization with weekly scalp DPC. A single record per CDR3 protein comes from TCRdb applying MiXCR to the RACE reads. The data contain roughly 360,000 distinct CDR3 sequences, 4.8% of them singletons. Material: whole blood, obtained in connection with sensitization to the hapten diphenylcyclopropenone (DPC). This TCR was recovered from a woman between 50 and 59 years old with alopecia areata. Some clones in this sample may be carry-over from other donors' samples. The rearrangement joins TRBV4-3 to TRBJ2-7; 9 bases are a match to TRBD1. In DNA, the CDR3 is TGCGCCAGCAGCCAAGATCTAAGACAGGGGGAACCCTACGAGCAGTACTTC. Encoded protein: CASSQDLRQGEPYEQYF.